The 31 T cell receptor beta chains in this list originate from one sample, sequenced in a study of blood T cell repertoires in COVID-19. Assay: immunoSEQ multiplex PCR; the TCRdb copy retains only in-frame clones and omits some. The sample has over 200,000 clones, 70% to 90% seen once. The sequenced sample was peripheral blood. The receptors were gathered from a young woman who had recovered from COVID-19.

This clone was seen more than once but under ten times. The same CDR3 can be traced to other DNA sequences in this sample. The rearrangement links TRBV29-1 to TRBJ1-1, with TRBD1 identical over 8 bases. Germline V gives CDR1 SQVTM, CDR2 ANQGSEA. This CDR3 has 12 residues. Losses at the gene ends were 6 bases for V and 1 base for J; bases not matched to a gene: 1. DNA of the CDR3: TGCAGCGTCGGGACAGGGAACACTGAAGCTTTCTTT. It specifies CSVGTGNTEAFF.

This chain links TRBV5-1 with TRBJ2-3; 9 bases fit TRBD2. CDR1 and CDR2 from the germline V gene are SGHRS and YFSETQ. The CDR3 runs to 15 residues. The junction had 9 bases not matched to a gene; V was cut back by 5 bases and J by 5 bases. The CDR3 DNA is TGCGCCAGCAGTCAGTTAGCGGGAGTCAAAGATACGCAGTATTTT. It is translated as CASSQLAGVKDTQYF.

The chain carries TRBV28 and TRBJ2-3, with TRBD2 matching 11 bases. Trimming at V came to 6 bases and at J to 2 bases, leaving 16 bases not matched to a gene. The CDR3 has 19 residues. In germline, CDR1 is MDHEN, CDR2 SYDVKM. Here the CDR3 reads CASSLYFPSGRKLTDTQYF. The CDR3 DNA sequence: TGTGCCAGCAGCCTCTACTTCCCTAGCGGGAGGAAACTCACAGATACGCAGTATTTT.

The chain recombines TRBV12-3 or TRBV12-4 with TRBJ1-6; D gene ambiguous. CDR3 size: 11 residues. V dropped 4 bases and J dropped 7 bases, with 2 bases sitting between them. CDR3 coding DNA: TGTGCCAGCAGTTCAAATTCACCCCTCCACTTT. Encoded protein: CASSSNSPLHF.

This chain joins TRBV7-9 and TRBJ2-1, with TRBD2 matching 11 bases. Germline CDR1 is SEHNR and CDR2 is FQNEAQ (reference sequence). This CDR3 region has 16 residues. The V segment lost 5 bases and the J segment 4 bases; nucleotides outside the gene matches: 7. CDR3 nucleotides: TGTGCCAGCAGCCAAACCGGGACTAGCGGTTACAATGAGCAGTTCTTC. It codes for CASSQTGTSGYNEQFF.

A few counts support this clone. The V and J genes are TRBV10-3 and TRBJ1-2, with 8 bases matching TRBD1. Germline CDR1 reads ENHRY; CDR2 reads SYGVKD. V shed 3 bases, J shed 3 bases, and the junction held 6 bases outside the gene matches. This CDR3 region has 15 residues. CDR3 sequence: CAISDTGGRDYGYTF. CDR3 DNA sequence: TGTGCCATCAGTGATACAGGGGGTAGGGACTATGGCTACACCTTC.

A few counts support this clone. The rearrangement uses TRBV7-2 and TRBJ2-7, with unresolved D. V was cut by 5 bases and J by 1 base, with 12 bases left in between. The CDR3 is made up of 14 amino acids. Germline loops: CDR1 SGHTA, CDR2 FQGNSA. The CDR3 loop is CASSLGERSYEQYF. CDR3 sequence (DNA): TGTGCCAGCAGCCTAGGAGAGCGATCCTACGAGCAGTACTTC.

V is TRBV12-3 or TRBV12-4 and J is TRBJ1-5; D not resolved. CDR3 length: 12 amino acids. The ends were cut back, 8 bases at V and 1 base at J, with 6 bases in the middle. Written as DNA, the CDR3 is TGTGCCAGCGCGGGCAGCAATCAGCCCCAGCATTTT. Amino acids: CASAGSNQPQHF.

The CDR3 DNA follows: TGCGCCAGCAGCCAGAGGTGGGACACCGACAATGAGCAGTTCTTC. Amino acid sequence: CASSQRWDTDNEQFF. The V and J genes are TRBV4-3 and TRBJ2-1, with a weak D call TRBD1 (6 bases). Trimming cost V 3 bases and J 5 bases, with 14 bases left between them. This CDR3 comprises 15 residues. Germline CDR1 reads LGHNA; CDR2 reads YSLEER.

The genes are TRBV11-2 and TRBJ2-1, with TRBD1 matching 7 bases. This CDR3 is built from 16 residues. Germline V lookup: CDR1 SGHAT, CDR2 FQNNGV. The junction had 12 bases not matched to a gene; V was cut back by 6 bases and J by 4 bases. The CDR3 spells CASRSTGTVNYNEQFF. In DNA form, the CDR3 reads TGTGCCAGCAGATCGACCGGGACAGTGAATTACAATGAGCAGTTCTTC.

This rearrangement joins TRBV7-2 to TRBJ1-2; D gene ambiguous. Trimming removed 2 bases at V and 2 bases at J, with 12 bases between. CDR1 SGHTA and CDR2 FQGNSA come from the germline V gene. There are 15 residues in the CDR3. DNA of the CDR3: TGTGCCAGCAGCTTACCCAGGAGGAGCAACTATGGCTACACCTTC. Translating it yields CASSLPRRSNYGYTF.

The V and J genes are TRBV11-2 and TRBJ1-1; D not resolved. Trimming left V 1 base short and J 0 bases short, with 9 bases between. The length of the CDR3 is 15 residues. Germline assignment: CDR1 SGHAT and CDR2 FQNNGV. CDR3 nucleotide sequence: TGTGCCAGCAGCTTAGGCACGGTGATGAACACTGAAGCTTTCTTT. As protein: CASSLGTVMNTEAFF.

The rearrangement uses TRBV13 and TRBJ1-2; D is uncertain. Germline loops: CDR1 PRHDT, CDR2 FYEKMQ (reference sequence). Trimming cost V 2 bases and J 2 bases, with 6 bases left between them. The CDR3 loop spans 13 amino acids. CDR3 nucleotide sequence: TGTGCCAGCAGCTTATATTCGAACTATGGCTACACCTTC. Its protein is CASSLYSNYGYTF.

The genes are TRBV4-1 and TRBJ2-1; D may be TRBD2 (7 bases). Germline V CDR1 and CDR2: MGHRA, YSYEKL. There are 16 residues in the CDR3. Trimming left V 1 base short and J 6 bases short, with 16 bases between. Here the CDR3 reads CASSQGTRGDFNEQFF. The CDR3, as DNA: TGCGCCAGCAGCCAAGGGACTAGGGGGGATTTCAATGAGCAGTTCTTC.

The J gene is TRBJ1-2, the V gene TRBV6-2 or TRBV6-3; unclear D gene. The V gene's germline CDR1 is MNHEY and CDR2 SVGEGT. This CDR3 has 12 amino acids. V was shortened by 2 bases and J by 4 bases, with 5 bases between the two germline ends. Here the CDR3 DNA reads TGTGCCAGCAGTTACGAGTCCTATGGCTACACCTTC. Translating it yields CASSYESYGYTF.

This clone was recorded a few times. The rearrangement links TRBV19 to TRBJ2-7; 7 bases line up with TRBD1. V trimming: 5 bases; J trimming: 1 base; junction bases outside the gene matches: 2. The CDR3 loop spans 13 amino acids. Germline CDR1 LNHDA, CDR2 SQIVND (reference sequence). CDR3 amino acids: CASSYRGSYEQYF. The CDR3 region has the DNA TGTGCCAGTAGTTACAGGGGTTCCTACGAGCAGTACTTC. The whole variable domain, remainder taken from reference TRBV19 and TRBJ2-7, is DGGITQSPKYLFRKEGQNVTLSCEQNLNHDAMYWYRQDPGQGLRLIYYSQIVNDFQKGDIAEGYSVSREKKESFPLTVTSAQKNPTAFYLCASSYRGSYEQYFGPGTRLTVT.

The chain joins TRBV9 to TRBJ2-7, with D maybe TRBD2 (6 bases). The CDR3 extends over 15 amino acids. Germline CDR1 SGDLS, CDR2 YYNGEE. V shed 0 bases and J shed 1 base, with 11 bases lying between them. The CDR3: CASSVGPGRSYEQYF. As DNA, the CDR3 is TGTGCCAGCAGCGTAGGGCCAGGGAGGTCCTACGAGCAGTACTTC.

The CDR3 loop reads CASSAEEGETQYF. CDR3 coding DNA: TGTGCCAGCAGCGCGGAGGAGGGGGAGACCCAGTACTTC. This chain uses TRBV9 with TRBJ2-5, with D tentatively TRBD2 (6 bases). V was clipped by 3 bases and J by 5 bases, with 11 bases between them. Germline values: CDR1 SGDLS, CDR2 YYNGEE. The CDR3 has 13 residues.

This clone was seen more than once but under ten times. The CDR3 bases are TGCGCCAGCAGTGATATAGCTTCCACAGATACGCAGTATTTT. Amino acid sequence: CASSDIASTDTQYF. The chain has TRBV10-1 and TRBJ2-3; D not resolved. The CDR3 spans 14 residues. CDR1 is WNHNN and CDR2 is SYGVQD in the germline V gene (reference sequence). Trimming stripped 3 bases from V and 2 bases from J, with 9 bases between.

CDR3 in DNA: TGTGCCAGCAGCAAAGGACAGCCTGGGACCGGGGAGCTGTTTTTT. This encodes CASSKGQPGTGELFF. The genes are TRBV7-6 and TRBJ2-2; D may be TRBD1 (6 bases). The CDR3 sequence is 15 residues long. The germline CDR1 and CDR2 sequences are SGHVS and FNYEAQ. V lost 5 bases, J lost 5 bases, and 15 bases lay in between.

The CDR3 sequence: CASSLGSGSIYEQYF. CDR3 nucleotides: TGTGCCAGCAGCTTAGGCAGCGGGAGTATCTACGAGCAGTACTTC. V gene TRBV7-6 combines with J gene TRBJ2-7; 8 bases are shared with TRBD2. J was trimmed by 3 bases and V by 1 base; bases with no gene match: 5. This CDR3 region has 15 residues. The V gene's germline CDR1 is SGHVS and CDR2 FNYEAQ.

V usage is TRBV3-1 (or the pseudogene TRBV3-2) and J usage is TRBJ1-4; no firm D call. V was trimmed by 3 bases and J by 12 bases, leaving 8 bases between them. Germline-derived CDR1 and CDR2 are LGHDT and YNNKEL (reference sequence). The CDR3 runs 11 residues. The DNA for the CDR3 is TGTGCCAGCAGCCAGGGGAGAGAACTGTTTTTT. Its translation is CASSQGRELFF.

The V call is TRBV2, the J call TRBJ2-1, with TRBD2 matching over 12 bases. Losses at the gene ends were 5 bases for V and 0 bases for J; bases not matched to a gene: 5. This CDR3 is 17 amino acids long. The germline gives CDR1 SNHLY, CDR2 FYNNEI. CDR3 residues: CASSRLAGARSYNEQFF. The CDR3 DNA sequence: TGTGCCAGCAGTAGACTAGCGGGAGCCCGCTCCTACAATGAGCAGTTCTTC.

V is TRBV5-5 and J is TRBJ1-1, with a tentative D call TRBD1 (6 bases). Trimming took 0 bases from V and 6 from J, leaving 18 bases between them. CDR1 and CDR2 (germline): SGHKS, YYEKEE (reference sequence). The CDR3 loop spans 16 amino acids. Here the CDR3 reads CASSLARAGALPEAFF. For the CDR3, the DNA is TGTGCCAGCAGCTTGGCCCGGGCAGGGGCTCTGCCTGAAGCTTTCTTT.

Concerning this clone: The limits of the CDR3 on the DNA are not certain, so only TCRdb's listed CDR3 is given. The chain recombines TRBV7-9 with TRBJ2-1; the table's D gene call, TRBD2, was not cross checked with the DNA. The CDR3 numbers 13 amino acids, ends counted. CDR1 is SEHNR and CDR2 is FQNEAQ in the germline V gene (reference sequence). The CDR3 spells CASSLVASGTPFF.

Only one count was recorded for this clone. V usage is TRBV13 and J usage is TRBJ1-1; D is uncertain. Germline CDR1 PRHDT, CDR2 FYEKMQ (reference sequence). Trimming took 4 bases from V and 3 from J, leaving 9 bases between them. CDR3 size: 13 residues. The DNA of the CDR3 is TGTGCCAGCAGCTCTAGAGGAGACACTGAAGCTTTCTTT. Residues: CASSSRGDTEAFF. The variable domain in full, with the rest retrieved from reference TRBV13 and TRBJ1-1, is AAGVIQSPRHLIKEKRETATLKCYPIPRHDTVYWYQQGPGQDPQFLISFYEKMQSDKGSIPDRFSAQQFSDYHSELNMSSLELGDSALYFCASSSRGDTEAFFGQGTRLTVV.

The J gene is TRBJ2-7, the V gene TRBV7-8, with 9 nucleotides matching TRBD1. Trimming took 1 base from V and 4 from J; bases not matched to a gene: 5. Germline-derived CDR1 and CDR2 are SGHVS and FQNEAQ. The CDR3 length is 15 residues. The CDR3 is CASSLGGTGRYEQYF. Written as DNA, the CDR3 is TGTGCCAGCAGCTTAGGGGGGACAGGGAGATACGAGCAGTACTTC. The full variable domain, its missing parts supplied by reference TRBV7-8 and TRBJ2-7, is GAGVSQSPRYKVAKRGQDVALRCDPISGHVSLFWYQQALGQGPEFLTYFQNEAQLDKSGLPSDRFFAERPEGSVSTLKIQRTQQEDSAVYLCASSLGGTGRYEQYFGPGTRLTVT.

The chain links TRBV27 to TRBJ1-6, with a possible D match to TRBD1 (5 bases). The germline V gene has CDR1 MNHEY and CDR2 SMNVEV (reference sequence). CDR3 length: 14 residues. V was clipped by 3 bases and J by 10 bases, with 13 bases between them. The CDR3 nucleotides read TGTGCCAGCAGTTTGGGGGGAGGATTCTCACCCCTCCACTTT. Its protein product is CASSLGGGFSPLHF.

This rearrangement joins TRBV9 to TRBJ2-3, with D maybe TRBD1 (5 bases). The CDR3 is made up of 14 amino acids. The germline V gene encodes CDR1 SGDLS and CDR2 YYNGEE. The V gene lost 4 bases and the J gene lost 0 bases, with 9 bases spanning the gap. CDR3 in DNA: TGTGCCAGCAGCCAAGACAGAAGCACAGATACGCAGTATTTT. Amino acids: CASSQDRSTDTQYF.

J is TRBJ1-6 and V is TRBV2, with D hard to call. The germline V and J ends were trimmed by 7 bases and 9 bases, with 22 bases remaining between them. CDR3 length: 16 amino acids. Per germline, CDR1 SNHLY and CDR2 FYNNEI. CDR3 region: CASTTPEAGFGSPLHF. As DNA, the CDR3 is TGTGCCAGCACCACCCCAGAGGCGGGGTTCGGTTCACCCCTCCACTTT.

This chain joins TRBV4-2 and TRBJ2-7; TRBD2 agrees at 7 bases. Germline V gene lookup returns CDR1 LGHNA and CDR2 YNFKEQ. The CDR3 is made up of 15 amino acids. V shed 3 bases, J shed 2 bases, and the junction held 7 bases outside the gene matches. Written as DNA, the CDR3 is TGTGCCAGCAGCCATTCAAGCGGGGTGACCTACGAGCAGTACTTC. This gives the protein CASSHSSGVTYEQYF.